This T cell receptor (beta chain) was identified during a study of blood T cell repertoires in COVID-19. Study summary: PBMCs, B-cell-depleted T cells, or T cells were the source of the cDNA or gDNA that made up the material.

Original processing notes: Estimated nucleated cell counts came from reference gene primer amplification. Sequencing used immunoSEQ multiplex PCR; TCRdb keeps in-frame clones, though not all of them. V, J and clone size derive from that table, while D and trimming were established from the DNA sequence. The sample shows roughly 290,000 clones, around 85% of them seen only once. This clone was picked up one time. CDR1 KGHDR and CDR2 SFDVKD come from the germline V gene. The CDR3 extends over 17 amino acids. Trimming took off 3 bases at V and 8 bases at J, with 22 bases between the two ends. This TCR derives from a woman in her 30s who had recovered from COVID-19. The V call is TRBV24-1, the J call TRBJ2-1, with D possibly matching TRBD1 (6 bases). The material sequenced was peripheral blood. The CDR3 sequence: CATSDPSGEGPIDEQFF. The CDR3 nucleotides are TGTGCCACCAGTGATCCCTCAGGGGAAGGACCTATCGATGAGCAGTTCTTC.